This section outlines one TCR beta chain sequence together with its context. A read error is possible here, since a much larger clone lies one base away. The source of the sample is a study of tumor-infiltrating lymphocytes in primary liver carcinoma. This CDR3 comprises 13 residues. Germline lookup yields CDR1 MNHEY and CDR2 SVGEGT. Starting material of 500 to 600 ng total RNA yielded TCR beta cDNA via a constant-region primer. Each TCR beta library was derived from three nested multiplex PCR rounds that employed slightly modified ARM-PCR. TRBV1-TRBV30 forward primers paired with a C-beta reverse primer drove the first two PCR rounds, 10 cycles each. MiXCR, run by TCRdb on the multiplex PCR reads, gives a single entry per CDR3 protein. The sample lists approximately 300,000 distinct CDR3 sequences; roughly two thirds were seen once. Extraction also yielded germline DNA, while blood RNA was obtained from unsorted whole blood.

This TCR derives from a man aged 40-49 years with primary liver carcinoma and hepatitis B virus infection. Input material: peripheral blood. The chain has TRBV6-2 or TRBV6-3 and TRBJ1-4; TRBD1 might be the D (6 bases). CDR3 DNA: TGTGCCAGCACTTACAGGGATGGTGAAAAACTGTTTTTT. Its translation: CASTYRDGEKLFF.